This T cell receptor beta chain was found in a study of cytomegalovirus exposure and HLA in healthy donors. Findings and limits, study-wide: A classifier reportedly called cytomegalovirus status with high sensitivity and specificity. In a later analysis, at a false discovery rate of 0.05, fewer than 20,000 TCR beta sequences were associated with HLA alleles.

About this clone itself: What it recognizes is unknown.

The V gene lost 4 bases and the J gene lost 6 bases, with 14 bases spanning the gap. The CDR3 is 14 residues long. Germline lookup yields CDR1 SGHNT and CDR2 YYREEE (reference sequence). The study ran its PCR with 60 Vbeta and 13 Jbeta primers. Original analysis: A later analysis tallied about 80 million unique TCR beta chains, 9 million to 12 million of them shared. Clones were read by immunoSEQ multiplex PCR, and TCRdb kept only the in-frame ones, dropping some. V and J calls and clone size come straight from that table; D and trimming were deduced from the DNA. Counted here are 150,000 or so clones, about four fifths occurring once; the ten biggest clones make up 8.5%.

The sample consisted of PBMCs. The clonotype originates from a male donor in good health and CMV-seropositive. The genes are TRBV5-4 and TRBJ2-1; TRBD2 might be the D (6 bases). Here the CDR3 reads CASSLITGGNEQFF. In DNA, the CDR3 is TGTGCCAGCAGCCTTATAACCGGGGGCAATGAGCAGTTCTTC.